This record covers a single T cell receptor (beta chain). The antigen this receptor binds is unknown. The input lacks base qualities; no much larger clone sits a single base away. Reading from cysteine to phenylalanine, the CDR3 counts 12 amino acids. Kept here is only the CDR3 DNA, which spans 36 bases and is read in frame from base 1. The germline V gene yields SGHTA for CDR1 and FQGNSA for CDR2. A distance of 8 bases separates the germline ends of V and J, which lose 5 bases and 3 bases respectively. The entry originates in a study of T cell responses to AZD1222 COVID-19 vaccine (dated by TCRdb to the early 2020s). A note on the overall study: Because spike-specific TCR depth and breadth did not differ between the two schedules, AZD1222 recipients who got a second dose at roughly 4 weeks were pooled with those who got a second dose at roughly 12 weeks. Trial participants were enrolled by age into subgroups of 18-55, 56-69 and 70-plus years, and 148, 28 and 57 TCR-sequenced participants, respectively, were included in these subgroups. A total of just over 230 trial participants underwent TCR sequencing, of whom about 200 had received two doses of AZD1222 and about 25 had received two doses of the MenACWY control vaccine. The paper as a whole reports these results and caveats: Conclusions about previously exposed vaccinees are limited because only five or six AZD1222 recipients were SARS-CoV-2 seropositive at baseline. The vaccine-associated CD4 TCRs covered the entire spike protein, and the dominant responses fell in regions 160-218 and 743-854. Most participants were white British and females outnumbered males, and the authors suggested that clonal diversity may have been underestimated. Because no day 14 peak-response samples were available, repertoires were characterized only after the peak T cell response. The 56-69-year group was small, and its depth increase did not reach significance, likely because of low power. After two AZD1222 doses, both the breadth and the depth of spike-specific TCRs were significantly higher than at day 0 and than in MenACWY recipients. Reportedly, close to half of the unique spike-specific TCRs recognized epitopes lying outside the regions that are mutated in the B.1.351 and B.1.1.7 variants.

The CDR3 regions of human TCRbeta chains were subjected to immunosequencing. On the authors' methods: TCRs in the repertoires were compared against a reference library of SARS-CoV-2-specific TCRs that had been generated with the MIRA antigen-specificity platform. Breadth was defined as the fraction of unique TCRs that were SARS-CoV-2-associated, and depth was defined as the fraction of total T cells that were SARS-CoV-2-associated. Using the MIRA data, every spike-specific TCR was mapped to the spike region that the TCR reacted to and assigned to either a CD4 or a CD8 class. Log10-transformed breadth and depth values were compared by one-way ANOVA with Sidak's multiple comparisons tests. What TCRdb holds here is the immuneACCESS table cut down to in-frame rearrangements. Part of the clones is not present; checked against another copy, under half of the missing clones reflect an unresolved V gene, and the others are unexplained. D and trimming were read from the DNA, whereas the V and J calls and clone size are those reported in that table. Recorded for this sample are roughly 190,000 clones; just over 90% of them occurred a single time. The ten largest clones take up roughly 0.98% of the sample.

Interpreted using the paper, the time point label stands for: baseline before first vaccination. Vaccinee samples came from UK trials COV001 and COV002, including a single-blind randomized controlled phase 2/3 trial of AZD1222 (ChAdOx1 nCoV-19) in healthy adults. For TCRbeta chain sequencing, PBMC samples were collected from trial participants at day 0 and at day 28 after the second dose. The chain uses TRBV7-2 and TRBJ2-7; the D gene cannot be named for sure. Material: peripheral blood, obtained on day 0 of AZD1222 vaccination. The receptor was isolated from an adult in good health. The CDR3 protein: CASSQNLYEQYF. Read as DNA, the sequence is TGTGCCAGCAGCCAAAACCTCTACGAGCAGTACTTC.